This entry lists 27 T cell receptor beta chains sequenced from one sample in a study of monozygotic twins with cystic fibrosis. TCRdb keeps only in-frame clones here, not all; method: immunoSEQ multiplex PCR. The table shows tens of thousands of clones, with approximately 96% occurring only once. What was sequenced was blood. Source of these receptors: a girl aged 2 to 10 with cystic fibrosis.

The chain couples TRBV29-1 to TRBJ2-1, with a weak D call TRBD1 (5 bases). The V end lost 3 bases, the J end lost 5 bases, and 8 bases lay between the germline ends. Germline values: CDR1 SQVTM, CDR2 ANQGSEA. CDR3 size: 12 residues. In DNA, the CDR3 is TGCAGCGTTGACTTCAGGGACAATGAGCAGTTCTTC. Translated: CSVDFRDNEQFF.

J is TRBJ2-1 and V is TRBV5-6; TRBD1 or TRBD2 may be the D gene (5 bases each). This CDR3 comprises 16 residues. Trimming shortened V by 5 bases and J by 0 bases, and 15 bases separated the two germline ends. CDR1 is SGHDT and CDR2 is YYEEEE in the germline V gene. The CDR3 loop is CASSTGTTSSYNEQFF. The CDR3 DNA is TGTGCCAGCAGTACCGGGACGACGAGCTCCTACAATGAGCAGTTCTTC.

The chain couples TRBV10-2 to TRBJ2-1; D remains ambiguous. CDR1 and CDR2 from the germline V gene are WSHSY and SAAADI. Between the trimmed V and J ends, which lost 6 bases and 10 bases, there was a span of 13 bases. This CDR3 region has 12 residues. The CDR3 reads CASSHGLGEQFF. The CDR3 DNA is TGCGCCAGCAGCCATGGGCTGGGCGAGCAGTTCTTC.

The genes are TRBV4-1 and TRBJ2-1, with no clear D. V was cut by 0 bases and J by 7 bases, with 4 bases left in between. This CDR3 has 12 amino acids. Germline V gene lookup returns CDR1 MGHRA and CDR2 YSYEKL. The CDR3 protein is CASSQDRNEQFF. The CDR3 DNA follows: TGCGCCAGCAGCCAAGATAGGAATGAGCAGTTCTTC.

This chain uses TRBV27 with TRBJ1-1; D not resolved. The CDR3 sequence is 13 residues long. CDR1 and CDR2 (germline): MNHEY, SMNVEV (reference sequence). V lost 0 bases to trimming and J lost 2 bases, with 4 bases between them. The CDR3 DNA reads TGTGCCAGCAGTTTATCACCTAACACTGAAGCTTTCTTT. As protein: CASSLSPNTEAFF.

This rearrangement joins TRBV5-1 to TRBJ2-5; D tentatively reads TRBD1 or TRBD2 (6 bases each). Per the germline V gene, CDR1 is SGHRS and CDR2 is YFSETQ. The CDR3 sequence is 15 residues long. V gave up 4 bases and J gave up 1 base, with 14 bases separating them. The DNA for the CDR3 is TGCGCCAGCAGCATGATGGGGGGCCCCCAAGAGACCCAGTACTTC. Translated: CASSMMGGPQETQYF. The whole variable domain, filled in from reference TRBV5-1 and TRBJ2-5, reads KAGVTQTPRYLIKTRGQQVTLSCSPISGHRSVSWYQQTPGQGLQFLFEYFSETQRNKGNFPGRFSGRQFSNSRSEMNVSTLELGDSALYLCASSMMGGPQETQYFGPGTRLLVL.

The V gene is TRBV9, the J gene TRBJ2-1, with 9 nucleotides matching TRBD2. The germline gives CDR1 SGDLS, CDR2 YYNGEE. The ends lost 4 bases at V and 8 bases at J; junction bases unmatched: 13. There are 16 residues in the CDR3. CDR3: CASSPRAGGPSDEQFF. The CDR3 DNA follows: TGTGCCAGCAGCCCCCGGGCGGGAGGGCCCTCAGATGAGCAGTTCTTC.

This rearrangement joins TRBV7-2 to TRBJ2-5; TRBD2 agrees at 11 bases. This CDR3 spans 14 amino acids. The J segment lost 4 bases and the V segment lost 5 bases, leaving 3 bases of the junction unmatched. Germline-derived CDR1 and CDR2 are SGHTA and FQGNSA. Here the CDR3 DNA reads TGTGCCAGCAGCCGCGGGACTAGCGGAGAGACCCAGTACTTC. Residues: CASSRGTSGETQYF.

The V call is TRBV27, the J call TRBJ2-7; TRBD2 matches 11 bases. Germline CDR1 is MNHEY and CDR2 is SMNVEV (reference sequence). The V segment lost 8 bases and the J segment 5 bases; nucleotides outside the gene matches: 5. This CDR3 contains 13 residues. The CDR3 DNA sequence: TGTGCCAGCGGTATAGCGGGAGGGCACGAGCAGTACTTC. Its translation: CASGIAGGHEQYF.

This clone was seen just once. V is TRBV6-5 and J is TRBJ2-7, with D perhaps given as TRBD1 or TRBD2 (5 bases each). CDR1 MNHEY and CDR2 SVGAGI come from the germline V gene. This CDR3 contains 11 residues. Trimming took off 7 bases at V and 5 bases at J, with 9 bases between the two ends. The CDR3 is CASKTGHEQYF. For the CDR3, the DNA is TGTGCCAGCAAAACGGGGCACGAGCAGTACTTC.

The chain is built from TRBV5-1 and TRBJ2-1, with a possible D match to TRBD2 (6 bases). Germline CDR1 reads SGHRS; CDR2 reads YFSETQ. V lost 3 bases and J lost 0, with 16 bases in between. The CDR3 totals 17 residues. The CDR3 DNA follows: TGCGCCAGCAGCTACCTCCTAGCGACGAGCTCCTACAATGAGCAGTTCTTC. Translation gives CASSYLLATSSYNEQFF.

The chain uses TRBV28 and TRBJ1-2; TRBD1 matches 7 bases. CDR3 length equals 13 residues. V lost 5 bases and J lost 10; bases outside the gene matches: 10. Germline V gene lookup returns CDR1 MDHEN and CDR2 SYDVKM. The CDR3 DNA reads TGTGCCAGCAGTCCCAAAACAGGGGCCCTCTACACCTTC. Protein: CASSPKTGALYTF.

V usage is TRBV5-1 and J usage is TRBJ2-3; 7 nucleotides match TRBD1. After removal of 5 bases from V and 6 bases from J, the junction contained 6 bases not matched to a gene. The V gene's germline CDR1 is SGHRS and CDR2 YFSETQ. There are 13 residues in the CDR3. The CDR3 loop is CASRTGRGDTQYF. CDR3 nucleotides: TGCGCCAGCAGGACAGGCAGGGGGGATACGCAGTATTTT.

The V call is TRBV7-9, the J call TRBJ1-2; D is perhaps TRBD1 (5 bases). CDR3 length: 13 amino acids. The germline CDR1 and CDR2 sequences are SEHNR and FQNEAQ (reference sequence). Trimming cost V 0 bases and J 8 bases, with 10 bases left between them. DNA for the CDR3: TGTGCCAGCAGCTTAGCGGGGGTAGAGGGCTACACCTTC. As protein: CASSLAGVEGYTF.

The chain couples TRBV5-4 to TRBJ2-1; TRBD2 aligns across 8 bases. Germline lookup yields CDR1 SGHNT and CDR2 YYREEE (reference sequence). There are 16 residues in the CDR3. The J segment lost 10 bases and the V segment lost 4 bases, leaving 16 bases of the junction unmatched. CDR3 sequence reads: CASSPIAGIAFGEQFF. The CDR3 DNA reads as TGTGCCAGCAGCCCTATAGCGGGGATCGCCTTTGGGGAGCAGTTCTTC. Supplemented by reference TRBV5-4 and TRBJ2-1, the full variable domain reads ETGVTQSPTHLIKTRGQQVTLRCSSQSGHNTVSWYQQALGQGPQFIFQYYREEENGRGNFPPRFSGLQFPNYSSELNVNALELDDSALYLCASSPIAGIAFGEQFFGPGTRLTVL.

This clone was seen just once. The CDR3, as DNA: TGTGCCAGCAGCGCTCGACAGGGGCCTAACACCGGGGAGCTGTTTTTT. This translates into CASSARQGPNTGELFF. The chain joins TRBV9 to TRBJ2-2, with 8 bases identical to TRBD1. CDR1 and CDR2 (germline): SGDLS, YYNGEE. V was pared by 3 bases and J by 2 bases, with 6 bases of the junction left unmatched. The CDR3 sequence is 16 residues long.

The rearrangement uses TRBV27 and TRBJ2-1, with a possible D match to TRBD2 (5 bases). CDR3 length: 16 residues. V gave up 1 base and J gave up 5 bases, with 15 bases separating them. Germline V lookup: CDR1 MNHEY, CDR2 SMNVEV (reference sequence). CDR3 in amino acids: CASSLFFVGVNNEQFF. The CDR3 coding sequence is TGTGCCAGCAGTTTATTTTTCGTGGGAGTAAACAATGAGCAGTTCTTC.

This chain links TRBV9 with TRBJ2-5; D is unclear. Germline V gene lookup returns CDR1 SGDLS and CDR2 YYNGEE. V dropped 3 bases and J dropped 10 bases, with 13 bases sitting between them. The CDR3 sequence is 12 residues long. The CDR3 DNA reads as TGTGCCAGCAGCGCCCCCCGGATGGACCAGTACTTC. Protein product: CASSAPRMDQYF.

J is TRBJ2-5 and V is TRBV7-3; possible D gene TRBD1, 6 bases. The CDR3 sequence is 13 residues long. Germline values: CDR1 SGHTA, CDR2 FQGTGA. The germline V and J ends were trimmed by 3 bases and 5 bases, with 10 bases remaining between them. The CDR3, as DNA: TGTGCCAGCAGCTTGGGACACCCCGAGACCCAGTACTTC. It is translated as CASSLGHPETQYF.

The V call is TRBV7-9, the J call TRBJ1-2; D unclear. CDR3 length: 13 amino acids. V dropped 1 base and J dropped 9 bases, with 12 bases sitting between them. The V gene's germline CDR1 is SEHNR and CDR2 FQNEAQ (reference sequence). Here the CDR3 DNA reads TGTGCCAGCAGCTTAGAGGCGGAAAGGCGCTACACCTTC. Its protein product is CASSLEAERRYTF.

The rearrangement joins TRBV2 to TRBJ2-7; 7 nucleotides agree with TRBD1. Germline values: CDR1 SNHLY, CDR2 FYNNEI. The CDR3 loop spans 15 amino acids. The V gene end was trimmed by 3 bases and the J gene end by 2 bases; junction bases not matched to a gene: 7. The CDR3, as DNA: TGTGCCAGCAGTGAGATGACAGGGATACCCTACGAGCAGTACTTC. It translates to CASSEMTGIPYEQYF.

The rearrangement links TRBV30 to TRBJ1-5, with D maybe TRBD1 (6 bases). Germline CDR1 reads GTSNPN; CDR2 reads SVGIG (reference sequence). The CDR3 runs to 15 residues. Trimming removed 1 base from V and 3 bases from J, with 13 bases in between. CDR3: CAWSGVGGINQPQHF. CDR3 DNA: TGTGCCTGGAGTGGGGTAGGGGGGATCAATCAGCCCCAGCATTTT.

The rearrangement uses TRBV18 and TRBJ1-1; D remains ambiguous. CDR1 is KGHSH, CDR2 LQKENI, per germline. Trimming stripped 4 bases from V and 1 base from J, with 16 bases between. The CDR3 loop spans 16 amino acids. The CDR3 sequence is CASSLTGPIPNTEAFF. As DNA, the CDR3 is TGTGCCAGCTCACTCACCGGCCCAATCCCGAACACTGAAGCTTTCTTT.

The V call is TRBV9, the J call TRBJ2-3; tentatively, D is TRBD2 (5 bases). Germline CDR1 SGDLS, CDR2 YYNGEE. V lost 4 bases to trimming and J lost 0 bases, with 12 bases between them. This CDR3 is built from 15 residues. CDR3 amino acids: CASSPDFASTDTQYF. The CDR3 region has the DNA TGTGCCAGCAGCCCGGACTTCGCTAGCACAGATACGCAGTATTTT.

This chain uses TRBV9 with TRBJ2-2, with TRBD1 matching over 9 bases. J was trimmed by 6 bases and V by 0 bases; bases with no gene match: 12. The CDR3 loop spans 18 amino acids. CDR1 SGDLS and CDR2 YYNGEE come from the germline V gene. As DNA, the CDR3 is TGTGCCAGCAGCGTAGCGCCCTCCGGGACAGGGACGTCCGGGGAGCTGTTTTTT. Amino acid sequence: CASSVAPSGTGTSGELFF.

CDR3 loop: CASSLGYNEQFF. As DNA, the CDR3 is TGTGCCAGCTCCCTAGGTTACAATGAGCAGTTCTTC. The rearrangement joins TRBV18 to TRBJ2-1; no clear D gene. CDR1 KGHSH and CDR2 LQKENI come from the germline V gene. Trimming shortened V by 6 bases and J by 4 bases, and 7 bases separated the two germline ends. There are 12 residues in the CDR3. Filled out from reference TRBV18 and TRBJ2-1, the complete variable domain reads NAGVMQNPRHLVRRRGQEARLRCSPMKGHSHVYWYRQLPEEGLKFMVYLQKENIIDESGMPKERFSAEFPKEGPSILRIQQVVRGDSAAYFCASSLGYNEQFFGPGTRLTVL.

This chain connects TRBV2 to TRBJ1-2; no reliable D call. The V gene lost 8 bases and the J gene lost 6 bases, with 16 bases spanning the gap. Germline V lookup: CDR1 SNHLY, CDR2 FYNNEI. The CDR3 length is 13 residues. CDR3 sequence: CASRWIAPDGYTF. The CDR3 DNA reads as TGTGCCAGCCGATGGATCGCCCCGGATGGCTACACCTTC.